This section outlines one T cell receptor (beta chain) sequence together with its context. This record belongs to a study of shared clonotypes between healthy human individuals. Clones were read by immunoSEQ multiplex PCR, and TCRdb kept only the in-frame ones, dropping some. The data hold 1.6 million or so clones, with roughly 95% observed a single time. The ends lost 7 bases at V and 1 base at J; junction bases unmatched: 7. Germline assignment: CDR1 SEHNR and CDR2 FQNEAQ (reference sequence). This CDR3 is 14 amino acids long. The source of this sequence is a man aged 30 to 39 in good health. Sequencing input: naive CD4+ T cells sorted from blood. The sample's subset: CD45RA+ positively selected. V is TRBV7-9 and J is TRBJ2-7; TRBD1 matches 7 bases. CDR3 region: CASTEDRFSYEQYF. Written as DNA, the CDR3 is TGTGCCAGCACCGAGGACAGGTTTTCCTACGAGCAGTACTTC.